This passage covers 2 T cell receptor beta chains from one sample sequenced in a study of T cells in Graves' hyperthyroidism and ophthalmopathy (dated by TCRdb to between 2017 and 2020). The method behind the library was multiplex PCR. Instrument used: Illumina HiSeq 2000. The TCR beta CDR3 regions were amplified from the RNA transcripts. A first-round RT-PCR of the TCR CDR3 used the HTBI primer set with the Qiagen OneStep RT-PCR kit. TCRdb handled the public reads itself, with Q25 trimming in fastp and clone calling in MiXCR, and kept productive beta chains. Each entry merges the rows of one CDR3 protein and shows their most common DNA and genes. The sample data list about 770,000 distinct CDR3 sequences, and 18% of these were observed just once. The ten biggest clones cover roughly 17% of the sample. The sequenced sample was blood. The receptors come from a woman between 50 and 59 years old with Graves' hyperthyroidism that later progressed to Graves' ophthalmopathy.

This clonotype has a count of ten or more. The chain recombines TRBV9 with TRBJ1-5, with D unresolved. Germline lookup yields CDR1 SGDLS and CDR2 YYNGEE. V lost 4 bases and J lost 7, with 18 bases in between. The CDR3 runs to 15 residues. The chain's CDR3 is CASSSGRENTQPQHF. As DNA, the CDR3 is TGTGCCAGCAGCTCTGGACGGGAAAATACCCAGCCCCAGCATTTT. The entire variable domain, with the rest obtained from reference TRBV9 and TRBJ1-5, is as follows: DSGVTQTPKHLITATGQRVTLRCSPRSGDLSVYWYQQSLDQGLQFLIQYYNGEERAKGNILERFSAQQFPDLHSELNLSSLELGDSALYFCASSSGRENTQPQHFGDGTRLSIL.

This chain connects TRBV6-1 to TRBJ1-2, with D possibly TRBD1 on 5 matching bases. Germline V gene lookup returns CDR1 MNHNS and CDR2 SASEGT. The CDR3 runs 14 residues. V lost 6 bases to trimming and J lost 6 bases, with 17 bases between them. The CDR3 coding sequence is TGTGCCAGCAGGACGACGCAGGGCGCGCATGGCTACACCTTC. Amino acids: CASRTTQGAHGYTF.